This T cell receptor beta chain was sequenced in a study of T cell responses to AZD1222 COVID-19 vaccine. Generated by immunoSEQ multiplex PCR, the TCRdb table keeps only in-frame clones and is missing some. The sample yields some 96,000 clones, about 87% seen once. The length of the CDR3 is 15 residues. V was shortened by 0 bases and J by 8 bases, with 16 bases between the two germline ends. Germline V gene data show CDR1 as LNHNV and CDR2 as YYDKDF (reference sequence). This TCR derives from an adult in good health. The chain joins TRBV15 to TRBJ1-2, with TRBD1 as a possible D gene (6 bases). The material was peripheral blood, obtained on day 0 of MenACWY control vaccination. The CDR3 reads CATSRDQQGQYGYTF. CDR3 sequence (DNA): TGTGCCACCAGCAGAGATCAACAGGGACAATACGGCTACACCTTC.